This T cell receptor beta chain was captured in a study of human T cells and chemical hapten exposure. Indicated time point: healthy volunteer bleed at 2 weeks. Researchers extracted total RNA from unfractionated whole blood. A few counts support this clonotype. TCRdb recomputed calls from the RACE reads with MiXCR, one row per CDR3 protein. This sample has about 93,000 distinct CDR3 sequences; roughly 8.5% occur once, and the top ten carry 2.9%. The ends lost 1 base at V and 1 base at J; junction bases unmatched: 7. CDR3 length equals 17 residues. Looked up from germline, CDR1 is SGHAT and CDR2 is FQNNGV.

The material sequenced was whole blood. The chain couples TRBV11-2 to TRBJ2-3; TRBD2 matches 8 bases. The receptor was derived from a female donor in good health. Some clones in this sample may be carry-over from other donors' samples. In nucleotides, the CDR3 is TGTGCCAGCAGCTTAGGGTCCACAGCGGGAGGCACAGATACGCAGTATTTT. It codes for CASSLGSTAGGTDTQYF.